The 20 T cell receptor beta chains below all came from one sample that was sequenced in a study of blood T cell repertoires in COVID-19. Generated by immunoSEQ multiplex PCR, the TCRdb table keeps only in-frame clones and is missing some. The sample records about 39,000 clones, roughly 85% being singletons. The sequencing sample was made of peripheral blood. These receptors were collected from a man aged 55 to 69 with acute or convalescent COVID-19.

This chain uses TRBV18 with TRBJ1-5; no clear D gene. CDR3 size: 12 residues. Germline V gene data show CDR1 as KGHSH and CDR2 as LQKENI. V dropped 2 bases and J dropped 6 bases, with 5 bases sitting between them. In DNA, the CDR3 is TGTGCCAGCTCACCAGGCGGTCAGCCCCAGCATTTT. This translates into CASSPGGQPQHF. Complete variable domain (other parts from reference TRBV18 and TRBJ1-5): NAGVMQNPRHLVRRRGQEARLRCSPMKGHSHVYWYRQLPEEGLKFMVYLQKENIIDESGMPKERFSAEFPKEGPSILRIQQVVRGDSAAYFCASSPGGQPQHFGDGTRLSIL.

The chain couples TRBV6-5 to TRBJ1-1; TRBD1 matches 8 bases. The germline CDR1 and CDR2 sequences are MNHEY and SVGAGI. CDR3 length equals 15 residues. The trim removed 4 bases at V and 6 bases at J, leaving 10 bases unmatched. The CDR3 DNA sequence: TGTGCCAGCAGTTCCAGGACAGGGCAGCGAGCTGAAGCTTTCTTT. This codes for CASSSRTGQRAEAFF.

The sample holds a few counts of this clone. The CDR3 coding sequence is TGTGCCAGCAGCTTAGGAGGGAATAATCAGCCCCAGCATTTT. It translates to CASSLGGNNQPQHF. The rearrangement links TRBV7-2 to TRBJ1-5; no definite D call. The CDR3 is 14 amino acids. Germline lookup yields CDR1 SGHTA and CDR2 FQGNSA. Trimming left V 1 base short and J 4 bases short, with 8 bases between.

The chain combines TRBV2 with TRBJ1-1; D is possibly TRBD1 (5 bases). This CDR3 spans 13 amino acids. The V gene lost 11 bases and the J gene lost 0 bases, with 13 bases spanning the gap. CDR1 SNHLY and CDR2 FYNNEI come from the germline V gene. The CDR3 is CAFRRGMNTEAFF. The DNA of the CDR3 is TGTGCCTTTCGGAGGGGCATGAACACTGAAGCTTTCTTT. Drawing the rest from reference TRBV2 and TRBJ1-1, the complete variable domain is EPEVTQTPSHQVTQMGQEVILRCVPISNHLYFYWYRQILGQKVEFLVSFYNNEISEKSEIFDDQFSVERPDGSNFTLKIRSTKLEDSAMYFCAFRRGMNTEAFFGQGTRLTVV.

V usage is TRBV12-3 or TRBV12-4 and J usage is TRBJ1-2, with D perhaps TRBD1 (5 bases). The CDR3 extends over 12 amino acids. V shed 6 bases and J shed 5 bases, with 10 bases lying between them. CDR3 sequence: CASSHRTYGYTF. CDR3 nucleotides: TGTGCCAGCAGCCACAGGACATATGGCTACACCTTC.

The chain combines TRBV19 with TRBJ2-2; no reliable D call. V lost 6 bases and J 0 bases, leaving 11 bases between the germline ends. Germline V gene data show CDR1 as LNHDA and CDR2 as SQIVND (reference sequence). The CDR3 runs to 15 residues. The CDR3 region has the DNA TGTGCCAGTAGCCAGACTGTCGCGAACACCGGGGAGCTGTTTTTT. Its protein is CASSQTVANTGELFF.

The CDR3 region is CASSPDTLSGNTIYF. CDR3 bases: TGTGCCAGCAGCCCTGACACACTCTCTGGAAACACCATATATTTT. The gene calls are TRBV7-9 and TRBJ1-3; D gene unclear. The CDR3 runs to 15 residues. V lost 5 bases and J lost 0, with 11 bases in between. CDR1 is SEHNR and CDR2 is FQNEAQ in the germline V gene (reference sequence).

Written as DNA, the CDR3 is TGTGCCAGCAGGCCGGTGGGGACTAACACCGGGGAGCTGTTTTTT. Amino acid sequence: CASRPVGTNTGELFF. The chain links TRBV3-1 (or the pseudogene TRBV3-2) to TRBJ2-2, with D perhaps TRBD2 (6 bases). Trimming removed 6 bases from V and 2 bases from J, with 13 bases in between. This CDR3 comprises 15 residues. Germline loops: CDR1 LGHDT, CDR2 YNNKEL (reference sequence).

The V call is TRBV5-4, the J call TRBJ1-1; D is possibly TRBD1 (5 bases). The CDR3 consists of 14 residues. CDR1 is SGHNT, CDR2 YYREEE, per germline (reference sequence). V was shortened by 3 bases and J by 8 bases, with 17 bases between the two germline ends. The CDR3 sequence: CASSSTLQVSEAFF. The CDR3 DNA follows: TGTGCCAGCAGCTCAACCCTACAGGTTTCGGAAGCTTTCTTT.

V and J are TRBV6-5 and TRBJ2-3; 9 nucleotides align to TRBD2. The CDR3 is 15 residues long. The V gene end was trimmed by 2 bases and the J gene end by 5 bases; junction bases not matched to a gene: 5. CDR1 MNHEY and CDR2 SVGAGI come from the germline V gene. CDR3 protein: CASSYLAGSGDTQYF. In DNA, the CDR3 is TGTGCCAGCAGTTACCTAGCGGGGTCGGGAGATACGCAGTATTTT.

As DNA, the CDR3 is TGTGCCAGCAGCCCAGGGACAGGGGTCAGACAGTACTTC. Translation: CASSPGTGVRQYF. The rearrangement uses TRBV5-6 and TRBJ2-7; the match to TRBD1 covers 10 bases. Losses at the gene ends were 4 bases for V and 10 bases for J; bases not matched to a gene: 8. The CDR3 is 13 amino acids. Germline assignment: CDR1 SGHDT and CDR2 YYEEEE.

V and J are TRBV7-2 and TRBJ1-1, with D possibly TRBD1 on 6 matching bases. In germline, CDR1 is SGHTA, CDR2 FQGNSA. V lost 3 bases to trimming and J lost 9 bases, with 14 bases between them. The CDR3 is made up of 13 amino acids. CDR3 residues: CASSFLGQSKAFF. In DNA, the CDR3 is TGTGCCAGCAGCTTCCTAGGACAGTCTAAAGCTTTCTTT.

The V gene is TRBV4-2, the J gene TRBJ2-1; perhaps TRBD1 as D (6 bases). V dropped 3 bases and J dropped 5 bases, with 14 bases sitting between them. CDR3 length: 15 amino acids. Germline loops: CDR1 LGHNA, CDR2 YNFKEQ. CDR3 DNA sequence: TGTGCCAGCAGCCAGGGCAGGGGAGCTGACAATGAGCAGTTCTTC. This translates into CASSQGRGADNEQFF.

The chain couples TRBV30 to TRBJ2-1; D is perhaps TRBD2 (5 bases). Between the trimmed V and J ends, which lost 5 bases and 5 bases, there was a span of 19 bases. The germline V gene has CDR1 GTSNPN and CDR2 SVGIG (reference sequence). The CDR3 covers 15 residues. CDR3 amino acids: CAWHQTEVYHNEQFF. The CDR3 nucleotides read TGTGCCTGGCATCAAACGGAGGTCTACCACAATGAGCAGTTCTTC.

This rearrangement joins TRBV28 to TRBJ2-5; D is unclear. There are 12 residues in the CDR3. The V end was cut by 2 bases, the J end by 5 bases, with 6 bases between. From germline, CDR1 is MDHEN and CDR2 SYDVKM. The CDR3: CASSLNEETQYF. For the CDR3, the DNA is TGTGCCAGCAGTTTAAACGAGGAGACCCAGTACTTC.

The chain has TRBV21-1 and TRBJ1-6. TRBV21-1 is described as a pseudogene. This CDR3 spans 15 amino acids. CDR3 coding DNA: TGTGCCAGCAGCAGGCGGGGGTCGATTAATTCACCCCTCCACTTT. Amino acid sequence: CASSRRGSINSPLHF.

CDR3 in amino acids: CASRFSPAGADTQYF. The CDR3 bases are TGTGCCAGCAGGTTTTCCCCCGCGGGGGCAGATACGCAGTATTTT. V and J are TRBV6-1 and TRBJ2-3, with TRBD2 matching 7 bases. This CDR3 spans 15 amino acids. In germline, CDR1 is MNHNS, CDR2 SASEGT. The junction had 10 bases not matched to a gene; V was cut back by 6 bases and J by 4 bases.

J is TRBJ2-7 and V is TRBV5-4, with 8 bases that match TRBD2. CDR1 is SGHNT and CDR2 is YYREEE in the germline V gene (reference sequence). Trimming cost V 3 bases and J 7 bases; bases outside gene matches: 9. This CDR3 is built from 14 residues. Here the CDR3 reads CASSSGGGPWEQYF. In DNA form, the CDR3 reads TGTGCCAGCAGCTCGGGGGGGGGCCCGTGGGAGCAGTACTTC.

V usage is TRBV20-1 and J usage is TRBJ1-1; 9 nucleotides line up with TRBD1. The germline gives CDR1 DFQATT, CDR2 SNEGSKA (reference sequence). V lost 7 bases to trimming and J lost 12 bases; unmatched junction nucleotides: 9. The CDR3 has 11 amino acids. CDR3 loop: CSVGRDRVSFF. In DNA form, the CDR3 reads TGCAGTGTCGGCCGGGACAGGGTGTCTTTCTTT.

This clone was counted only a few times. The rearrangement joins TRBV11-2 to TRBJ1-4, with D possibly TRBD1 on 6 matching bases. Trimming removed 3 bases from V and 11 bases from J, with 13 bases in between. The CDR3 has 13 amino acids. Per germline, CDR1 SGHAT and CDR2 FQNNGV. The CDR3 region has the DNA TGTGCCAGCAGCTTTCTGACAGGCGAGAAACTGTTTTTT. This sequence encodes CASSFLTGEKLFF.